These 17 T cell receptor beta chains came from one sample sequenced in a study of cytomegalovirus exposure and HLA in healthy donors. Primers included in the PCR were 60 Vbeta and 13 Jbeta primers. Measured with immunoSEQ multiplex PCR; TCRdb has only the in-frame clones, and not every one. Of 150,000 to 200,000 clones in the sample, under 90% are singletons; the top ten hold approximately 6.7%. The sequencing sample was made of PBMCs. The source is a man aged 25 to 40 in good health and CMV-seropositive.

CDR3 DNA sequence: TGCGCCAGCAGCCTCGACGGCGGTGATAATTCACCCCTCCACTTT. As protein: CASSLDGGDNSPLHF. The chain combines TRBV5-1 with TRBJ1-6; D is unresolved. The CDR3 has 15 amino acids. CDR1 is SGHRS and CDR2 is YFSETQ in the germline V gene. V was clipped by 4 bases and J by 5 bases, with 13 bases between them.

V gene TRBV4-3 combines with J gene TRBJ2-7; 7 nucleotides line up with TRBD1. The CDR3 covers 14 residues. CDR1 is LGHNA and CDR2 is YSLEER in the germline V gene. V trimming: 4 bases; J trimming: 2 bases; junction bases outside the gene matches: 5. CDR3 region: CASSLWTGTYEQYF. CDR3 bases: TGCGCCAGCAGCCTTTGGACAGGAACCTACGAGCAGTACTTC.

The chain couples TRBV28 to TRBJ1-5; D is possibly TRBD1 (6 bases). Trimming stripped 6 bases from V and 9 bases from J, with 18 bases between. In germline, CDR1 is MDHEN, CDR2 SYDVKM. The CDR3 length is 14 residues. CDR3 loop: CASRPTGTSRPQHF. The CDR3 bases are TGTGCCAGCAGACCAACAGGGACCTCGCGGCCCCAGCATTTT. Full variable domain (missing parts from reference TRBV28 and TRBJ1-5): DVKVTQSSRYLVKRTGEKVFLECVQDMDHENMFWYRQDPGLGLRLIYFSYDVKMKEKGDIPEGYSVSREKKERFSLILESASTNQTSMYLCASRPTGTSRPQHFGDGTRLSIL.

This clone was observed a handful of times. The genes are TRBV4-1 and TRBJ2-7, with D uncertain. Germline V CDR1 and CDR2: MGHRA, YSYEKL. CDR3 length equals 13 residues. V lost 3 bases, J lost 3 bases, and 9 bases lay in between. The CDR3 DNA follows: TGCGCCAGCAGCCAGGCAGAAATCTACGAGCAGTACTTC. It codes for CASSQAEIYEQYF.

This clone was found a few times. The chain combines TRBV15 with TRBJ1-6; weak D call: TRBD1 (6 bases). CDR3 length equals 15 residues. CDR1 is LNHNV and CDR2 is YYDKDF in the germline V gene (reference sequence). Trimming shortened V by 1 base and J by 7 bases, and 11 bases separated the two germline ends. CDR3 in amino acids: CATSRGGGRNSPLHF. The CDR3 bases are TGTGCCACCAGCAGAGGGGGGGGGCGCAATTCACCCCTCCACTTT. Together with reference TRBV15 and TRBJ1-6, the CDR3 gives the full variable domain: DAMVIQNPRYQVTQFGKPVTLSCSQTLNHNVMYWYQQKSSQAPKLLFHYYDKDFNNEADTPDNFQSRRPNTSFCFLDIRSPGLGDTAMYLCATSRGGGRNSPLHFGNGTRLTVT.

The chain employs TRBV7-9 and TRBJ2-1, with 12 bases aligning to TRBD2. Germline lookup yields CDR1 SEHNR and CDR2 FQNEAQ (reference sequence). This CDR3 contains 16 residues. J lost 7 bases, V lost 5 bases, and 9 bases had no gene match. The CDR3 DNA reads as TGTGCCAGCAGCCCAAGGACTAGCGGGGTGTCGAATGAGCAGTTCTTC. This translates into CASSPRTSGVSNEQFF.

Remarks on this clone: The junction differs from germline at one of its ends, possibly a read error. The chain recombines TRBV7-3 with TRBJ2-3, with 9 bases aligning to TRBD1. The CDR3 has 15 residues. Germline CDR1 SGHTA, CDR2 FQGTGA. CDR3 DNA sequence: TGTTCCAGCAGCCCCCCGGGACAGGGAATAGATACGCAGTATTTT. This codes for CSSSPPGQGIDTQYF.

The CDR3 nucleotides are TGTGCCAGCAGCAAAGCGCTAACAGGGGCGCAGTACTTC. Translation: CASSKALTGAQYF. The rearrangement joins TRBV21-1 to TRBJ2-7; the table's D call, TRBD1, has no DNA check behind it. TRBV21-1 is assigned pseudogene status. The CDR3 has 13 residues.

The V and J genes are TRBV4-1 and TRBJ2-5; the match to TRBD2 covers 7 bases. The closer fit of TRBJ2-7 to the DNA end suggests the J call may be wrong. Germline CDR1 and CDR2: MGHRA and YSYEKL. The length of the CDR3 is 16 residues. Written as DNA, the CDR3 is TGCGCCAGCAGCCTAACCTGGGAGGGGTCGTCCTACGAGCAGTACTTC. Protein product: CASSLTWEGSSYEQYF.

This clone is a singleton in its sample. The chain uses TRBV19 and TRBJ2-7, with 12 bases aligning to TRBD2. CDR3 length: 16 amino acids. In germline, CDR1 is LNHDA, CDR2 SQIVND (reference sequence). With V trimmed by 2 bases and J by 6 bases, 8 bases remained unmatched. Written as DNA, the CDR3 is TGTGCCAGTAGTATAACCCGGCGACTAGCGGGAGCCGAGCAGTACTTC. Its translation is CASSITRRLAGAEQYF.

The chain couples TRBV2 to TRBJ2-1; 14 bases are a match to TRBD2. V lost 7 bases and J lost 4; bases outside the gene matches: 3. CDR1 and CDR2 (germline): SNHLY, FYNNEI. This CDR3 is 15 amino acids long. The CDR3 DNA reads TGTGCCAGCATTAGACTAGCGGGAGGGTACAATGAGCAGTTCTTC. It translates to CASIRLAGGYNEQFF.

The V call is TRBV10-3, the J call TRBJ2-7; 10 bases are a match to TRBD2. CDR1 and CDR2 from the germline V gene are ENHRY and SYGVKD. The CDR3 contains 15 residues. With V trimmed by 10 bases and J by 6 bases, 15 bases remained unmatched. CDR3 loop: CATSLTGAGGLEQYF. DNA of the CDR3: TGTGCCACCTCCCTAACAGGAGCGGGGGGGCTCGAGCAGTACTTC.

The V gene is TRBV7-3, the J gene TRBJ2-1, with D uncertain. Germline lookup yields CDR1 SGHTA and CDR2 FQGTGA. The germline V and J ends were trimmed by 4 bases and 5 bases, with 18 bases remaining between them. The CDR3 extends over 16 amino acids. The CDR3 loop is CASSSGFADTHNEQFF. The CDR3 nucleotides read TGTGCCAGCAGCTCTGGTTTCGCAGACACACACAATGAGCAGTTCTTC.

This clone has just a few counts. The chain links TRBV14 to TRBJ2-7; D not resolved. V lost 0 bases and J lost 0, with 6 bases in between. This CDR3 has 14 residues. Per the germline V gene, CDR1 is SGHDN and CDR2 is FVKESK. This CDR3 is CASSQEADSYEQYF. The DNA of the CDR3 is TGTGCCAGCAGCCAAGAAGCTGACTCCTACGAGCAGTACTTC.

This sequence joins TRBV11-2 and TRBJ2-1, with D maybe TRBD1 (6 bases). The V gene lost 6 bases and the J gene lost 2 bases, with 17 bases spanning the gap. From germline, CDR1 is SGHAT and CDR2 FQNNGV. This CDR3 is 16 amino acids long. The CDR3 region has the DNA TGTGCCAGCAGGAAAGAAGGGGGAGAGCCCTACAATGAGCAGTTCTTC. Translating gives CASRKEGGEPYNEQFF.

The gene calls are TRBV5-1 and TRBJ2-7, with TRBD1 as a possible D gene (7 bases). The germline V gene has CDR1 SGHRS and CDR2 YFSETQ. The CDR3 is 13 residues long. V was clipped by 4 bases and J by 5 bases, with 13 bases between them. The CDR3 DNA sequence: TGCGCCAGCAGCGGGCGGGACAGCCACGAGCAGTACTTC. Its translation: CASSGRDSHEQYF. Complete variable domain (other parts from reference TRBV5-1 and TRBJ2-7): KAGVTQTPRYLIKTRGQQVTLSCSPISGHRSVSWYQQTPGQGLQFLFEYFSETQRNKGNFPGRFSGRQFSNSRSEMNVSTLELGDSALYLCASSGRDSHEQYFGPGTRLTVT.

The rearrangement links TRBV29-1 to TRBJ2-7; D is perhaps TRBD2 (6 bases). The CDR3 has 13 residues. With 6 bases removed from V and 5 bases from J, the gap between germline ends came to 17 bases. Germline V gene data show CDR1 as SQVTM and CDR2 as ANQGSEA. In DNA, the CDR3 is TGCAGCGTAGTGATTTCGGGGGACGACGAGCAGTACTTC. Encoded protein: CSVVISGDDEQYF.